What follows are 20 T cell receptor beta chains derived from one specimen sequenced in a study of T cell responses to AZD1222 COVID-19 vaccine. Repertoires were generated with immunoSEQ multiplex PCR, while TCRdb's copy carries only in-frame clones and drops some. The sample includes roughly 150,000 clones, about nine tenths seen only once; the top ten take about 2%. The sequencing used peripheral blood, collected on day 0 of AZD1222 vaccination. The receptor set was obtained from an adult in good health.

The J gene is TRBJ2-7, the V gene TRBV2; TRBD2 matches 9 bases. V gave up 5 bases and J gave up 4 bases; unmatched junction bases: 3. The CDR3 is 13 residues long. Germline V lookup: CDR1 SNHLY, CDR2 FYNNEI. The CDR3 DNA reads as TGTGCCAGCAGTAGGACTAGCGTATACGAGCAGTACTTC. Encoded protein: CASSRTSVYEQYF.

The gene calls are TRBV27 and TRBJ1-1; no definite D call. V was trimmed by 5 bases and J by 1 base, leaving 14 bases between them. The germline V gene encodes CDR1 MNHEY and CDR2 SMNVEV (reference sequence). This CDR3 is built from 15 residues. The CDR3 sequence: CASSLSPFRNTEAFF. The CDR3 nucleotides read TGTGCCAGCAGTCTTTCCCCGTTTAGGAACACTGAAGCTTTCTTT.

The V and J genes are TRBV3-1 (or the pseudogene TRBV3-2) and TRBJ1-1; D is possibly TRBD1 (5 bases). In germline, CDR1 is LGHDT, CDR2 YNNKEL (reference sequence). Trimming shortened V by 6 bases and J by 3 bases, and 11 bases separated the two germline ends. This CDR3 has 13 residues. CDR3 protein: CASSLIQDTEAFF. Here the CDR3 DNA reads TGTGCCAGCAGTCTTATACAGGACACTGAAGCTTTCTTT.

The J gene is TRBJ2-1, the V gene TRBV6-5; D is undetermined. V lost 5 bases to trimming and J lost 0 bases, with 8 bases between them. The length of the CDR3 is 14 residues. Looked up from germline, CDR1 is MNHEY and CDR2 is SVGAGI. CDR3 DNA sequence: TGTGCCAGCAGTCGACGAAACTCCTACAATGAGCAGTTCTTC. It specifies CASSRRNSYNEQFF.

V gene TRBV7-2 combines with J gene TRBJ2-7; the D call may be TRBD1 or TRBD2 (6 bases each). CDR1 SGHTA and CDR2 FQGNSA come from the germline V gene. The CDR3 length is 15 residues. The germline V and J ends were trimmed by 1 base and 8 bases, with 18 bases remaining between them. The CDR3 DNA sequence: TGTGCCAGCAGCTTAGGTTTATCTCCGGGGGCCAAGCAGTACTTC. Translation gives CASSLGLSPGAKQYF.

The chain employs TRBV15 and TRBJ2-1; 14 nucleotides match TRBD2. The CDR3 is 16 residues long. Germline V gene sequence: CDR1 LNHNV, CDR2 YYDKDF (reference sequence). The J segment lost 9 bases and the V segment lost 3 bases, leaving 7 bases of the junction unmatched. Written as DNA, the CDR3 is TGTGCCACCAGCAGGGAGGGACTAGCGGGAGATGGTGAGCAGTTCTTC. It specifies CATSREGLAGDGEQFF. The entire variable domain, with the rest obtained from reference TRBV15 and TRBJ2-1, is as follows: DAMVIQNPRYQVTQFGKPVTLSCSQTLNHNVMYWYQQKSSQAPKLLFHYYDKDFNNEADTPDNFQSRRPNTSFCFLDIRSPGLGDTAMYLCATSREGLAGDGEQFFGPGTRLTVL.

This clone occurred once. The chain has TRBV4-2 and TRBJ2-7, with a tentative D call TRBD2 (6 bases). The germline V gene has CDR1 LGHNA and CDR2 YNFKEQ. CDR3 length: 15 residues. Trimming cost V 3 bases and J 0 bases, with 12 bases left between them. The CDR3 DNA sequence: TGTGCCAGCAGCCAGGAGGGGTTCCACTCCTACGAGCAGTACTTC. It encodes CASSQEGFHSYEQYF.

The chain carries TRBV4-3 and TRBJ2-2; D is possibly TRBD2 (5 bases). The CDR3 runs 16 residues. Trimming stripped 1 base from V and 3 bases from J, with 12 bases between. Per the germline V gene, CDR1 is LGHNA and CDR2 is YSLEER. This CDR3 reads CASSQGTRADTGELFF. Written as DNA, the CDR3 is TGCGCCAGCAGCCAAGGGACGAGGGCTGACACCGGGGAGCTGTTTTTT.

Written as DNA, the CDR3 is TGCAGCGTCGAGACAGGGGGTCACACCGGGGAGCTGTTTTTT. Amino acids: CSVETGGHTGELFF. The chain combines TRBV29-1 with TRBJ2-2; 9 nucleotides align to TRBD1. The CDR3 spans 14 residues. Germline V CDR1 and CDR2: SQVTM, ANQGSEA. The V segment lost 6 bases and the J segment 3 bases; nucleotides outside the gene matches: 5.

The chain recombines TRBV5-6 with TRBJ1-2; 9 nucleotides line up with TRBD1. The CDR3 has 15 amino acids. V was clipped by 0 bases and J by 0 bases; unmatched bases: 0. The germline V gene has CDR1 SGHDT and CDR2 YYEEEE. The CDR3 region has the DNA TGTGCCAGCAGCTTGGGACAGGGGGCTAACTATGGCTACACCTTC. Translated, it gives CASSLGQGANYGYTF.

The chain has TRBV5-1 and TRBJ1-2; D perhaps matches TRBD1 (6 bases). Trimming shortened V by 1 base and J by 4 bases, and 23 bases separated the two germline ends. The germline V gene has CDR1 SGHRS and CDR2 YFSETQ. CDR3 length: 18 amino acids. CDR3 in amino acids: CASSLTPDSGGQGYGYTF. The DNA for the CDR3 is TGCGCCAGCAGCTTGACCCCCGATTCTGGGGGGCAAGGCTATGGCTACACCTTC.

The sample holds a few counts of this clone. The rearrangement links TRBV28 to TRBJ1-1, with D hard to call. The germline gives CDR1 MDHEN, CDR2 SYDVKM. This CDR3 comprises 12 residues. The V end lost 7 bases, the J end lost 6 bases, and 12 bases lay between the germline ends. The CDR3 nucleotides are TGTGCCAGCACATCCGGGCCCGCTGAAGCTTTCTTT. It codes for CASTSGPAEAFF.

The V gene is TRBV28, the J gene TRBJ2-3, with 7 bases matching TRBD2. Germline CDR1 is MDHEN and CDR2 is SYDVKM. The CDR3 has 17 amino acids. V was pared by 4 bases and J by 0 bases, with 10 bases of the junction left unmatched. The CDR3 loop is CASSSTTVAGSTDTQYF. The CDR3 nucleotides are TGTGCCAGCAGTTCCACAACGGTAGCGGGCAGCACAGATACGCAGTATTTT.

In nucleotides, the CDR3 is TGTGCCAGCAGTTTAGGGACGGAAAAACTGTTTTTT. Translation: CASSLGTEKLFF. The V and J genes are TRBV27 and TRBJ1-4; TRBD1 might be the D (5 bases). Looked up from germline, CDR1 is MNHEY and CDR2 is SMNVEV (reference sequence). CDR3 length: 12 residues. Trimming removed 2 bases from V and 8 bases from J, with 6 bases in between.

The chain couples TRBV27 to TRBJ1-2, with 7 bases lining up with TRBD1. The V gene's germline CDR1 is MNHEY and CDR2 SMNVEV (reference sequence). The CDR3 contains 13 residues. The V and J ends lost 3 bases and 8 bases, in that order; junction bases with no gene match: 6. The chain's CDR3 is CASSFGQGGGYTF. The CDR3 region has the DNA TGTGCCAGCAGTTTCGGGCAGGGGGGGGGCTACACCTTC.

The chain recombines TRBV28 with TRBJ1-2, with D possibly matching TRBD1 (6 bases). V was clipped by 5 bases and J by 4 bases, with 11 bases between them. Per germline, CDR1 MDHEN and CDR2 SYDVKM. This CDR3 has 13 residues. CDR3 in DNA: TGTGCCAGCAGTGAAGGGGGGGCCTATGGCTACACCTTC. Translation gives CASSEGGAYGYTF.

The rearrangement joins TRBV3-1 (or the pseudogene TRBV3-2) to TRBJ2-2, with D possibly being TRBD1 or TRBD2 (5 bases each). The CDR3 covers 13 residues. With 4 bases removed from V and 7 bases from J, the gap between germline ends came to 10 bases. Germline V gives CDR1 LGHDT, CDR2 YNNKEL (reference sequence). Here the CDR3 DNA reads TGTGCCAGCAGCCGGGACGAGATCGGGGAGCTGTTTTTT. This gives the protein CASSRDEIGELFF.

This chain joins TRBV6-2 or TRBV6-3 and TRBJ1-2; no reliable D call. Per the germline V gene, CDR1 is MNHEY and CDR2 is SVGEGT. The CDR3 is 14 amino acids. Trimming took off 2 bases at V and 6 bases at J, with 13 bases between the two ends. The CDR3 region is CASSYEPGIDGYTF. CDR3 coding DNA: TGTGCCAGCAGTTACGAACCGGGGATCGATGGCTACACCTTC.

The CDR3 sequence is CASSISPWDRDSYEQYF. DNA of the CDR3: TGTGCCAGCAGTATCTCCCCCTGGGACAGGGATTCCTACGAGCAGTACTTC. The chain joins TRBV6-2 or TRBV6-3 to TRBJ2-7; TRBD1 aligns across 9 bases. This CDR3 is built from 17 residues. The V segment lost 5 bases and the J segment 1 base; nucleotides outside the gene matches: 12. Germline V gene sequence: CDR1 MNHEY, CDR2 SVGEGT.

The chain joins TRBV5-1 to TRBJ2-7; 8 bases agree with TRBD2. The CDR3 runs 14 residues. Germline assignment: CDR1 SGHRS and CDR2 YFSETQ. With V trimmed by 0 bases and J by 3 bases, 2 bases remained unmatched. CDR3 amino acids: CASSLVAGSYEQYF. DNA of the CDR3: TGCGCCAGCAGCTTGGTAGCGGGAAGCTACGAGCAGTACTTC.